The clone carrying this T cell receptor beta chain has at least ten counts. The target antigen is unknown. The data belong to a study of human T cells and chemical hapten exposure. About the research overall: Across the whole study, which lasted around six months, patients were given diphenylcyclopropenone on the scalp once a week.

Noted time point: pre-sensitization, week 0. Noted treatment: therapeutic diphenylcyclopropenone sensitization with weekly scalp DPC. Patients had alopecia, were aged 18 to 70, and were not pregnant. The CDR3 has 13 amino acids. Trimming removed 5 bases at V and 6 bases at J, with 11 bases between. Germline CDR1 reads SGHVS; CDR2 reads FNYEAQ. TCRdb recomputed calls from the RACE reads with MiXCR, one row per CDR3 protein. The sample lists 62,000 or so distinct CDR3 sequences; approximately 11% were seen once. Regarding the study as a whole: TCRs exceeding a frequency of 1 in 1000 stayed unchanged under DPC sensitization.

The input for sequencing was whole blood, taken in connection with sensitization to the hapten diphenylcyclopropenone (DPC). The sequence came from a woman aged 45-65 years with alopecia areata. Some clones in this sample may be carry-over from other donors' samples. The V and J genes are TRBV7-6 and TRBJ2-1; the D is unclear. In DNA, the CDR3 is TGTGCCAGCAGCCCAACCAGCATCAATGAGCAGTTCTTC. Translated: CASSPTSINEQFF.